The T cell receptor (beta chain) described here comes from a study of regulatory T cells in long-lasting Graves disease. This clonotype was seen ten or more times. Germline trimming cut 1 base from V and 6 bases from J; bases unmatched to any gene: 10. This CDR3 has 17 residues. The germline V gene encodes CDR1 MNHEY and CDR2 SMNVEV (reference sequence). iRepertoire HTBI primers and Arm-PCR of CDR3 regions built TCR beta libraries. Using its own MiXCR run on the multiplex PCR reads, TCRdb lists one record per CDR3 protein. Of 200,000 to 250,000 distinct CDR3 sequences in the sample, around 18% were seen once. Time point meaning: newly diagnosed GD, antithyroid drugs for less than 3 months. Preparation of the TCR library used RNA extracted from PBMCs. Enrollment of patients was through an endocrinology department in Xi'an, China.

This specimen was peripheral blood mononuclear cells (PBMCs), taken at new diagnosis, from a patient treated with antithyroid drugs. The chain combines TRBV27 with TRBJ2-7; 12 nucleotides match TRBD2. The receptor's source is a female donor with Graves disease. CDR3 residues: CASSLLLSTSGRGEQYF. The CDR3 bases are TGTGCCAGCAGTTTATTGTTGTCGACTAGCGGGAGAGGCGAGCAGTACTTC.